This TCR beta chain was retrieved from a study of shared clonotypes between healthy human individuals. Study-wide results and caveats: Of the naive CD4 clonotypes, 4% to 5% were shared across a handful of donors.

In the original processing: ImmunoSEQ output held junction-only sequences without quality scores, so filtering differed. Clones were read by immunoSEQ multiplex PCR, and TCRdb kept only the in-frame ones, dropping some. That table furnishes V, J and clone size, whereas the DNA furnished D and trimming. The table shows about 1,500,000 clones, with 96% occurring only once. A word on this clone: The antigen is not known.

Trimming removed 5 bases at V and 2 bases at J, with 9 bases between. This CDR3 contains 13 residues. Germline values: CDR1 SGHTA, CDR2 FQGTGA. V gene TRBV7-3 combines with J gene TRBJ1-1; D is uncertain. The sequence came from a man aged 25-45 years in good health. The sequenced material came from naive CD4+ T cells sorted from blood. Subset specified: CD45RA+ positively selected. CDR3 DNA sequence: TGTGCCAGCAGCCAGGCAGCAAACACTGAAGCTTTCTTT. Translation: CASSQAANTEAFF.